This TCR beta chain was recovered during a study of blood T cell repertoires in COVID-19. Turning to the study itself: From T cells, B-cell-depleted T cells, or PBMCs came the material, which was cDNA or gDNA.

V gave up 4 bases and J gave up 0 bases, with 13 bases separating them. The germline gives CDR1 SGHNT, CDR2 YENEEA. The length of the CDR3 is 17 residues. Assay used: immunoSEQ multiplex PCR; TCRdb lists only in-frame clones, some missing. The table shows over 150,000 clones, with around 84% occurring only once. The sequence came from a man in his fifties with active or convalescent COVID-19. The chain links TRBV11-3 to TRBJ1-6; D uncertain. Specimen: peripheral blood. CDR3 loop: CASSSRFSSSYNSPLHF. For the CDR3, the DNA is TGTGCCAGCAGCTCCCGGTTCTCTAGCTCCTATAATTCACCCCTCCACTTT.